Below, 15 T cell receptor beta chains from the same sample are listed, as sequenced in a study of T cells in localized non-small cell lung cancer. Assay used: immunoSEQ multiplex PCR; TCRdb lists only in-frame clones, some missing. The top ten clones hold 4.7% of a sample with about 64,000 clones, about four fifths of them seen once. The material sequenced was PBMCs, taken before any cancer treatment. These receptors were obtained from a man aged 40-75 years with stage II lung adenocarcinoma.

The chain uses TRBV14 and TRBJ2-7; no definite D call. The CDR3 totals 14 residues. The V gene lost 3 bases and the J gene lost 6 bases, with 15 bases spanning the gap. CDR1 is SGHDN and CDR2 is FVKESK in the germline V gene. The DNA for the CDR3 is TGTGCCAGCAGCCAGGGCACCGTAACGGGCGAGCAGTACTTC. It codes for CASSQGTVTGEQYF.

The chain joins TRBV5-5 to TRBJ2-7, with D hard to call. V dropped 0 bases and J dropped 1 base, with 5 bases sitting between them. CDR3 length equals 13 residues. Germline CDR1 SGHKS, CDR2 YYEKEE (reference sequence). The CDR3 loop reads CASSLEESYEQYF. For the CDR3, the DNA is TGTGCCAGCAGCTTGGAGGAGTCCTACGAGCAGTACTTC.

CDR3 protein: CSAPTGPPGDEQFF. The CDR3 DNA follows: TGCAGCGCACCGACAGGGCCCCCCGGGGATGAGCAGTTCTTC. This chain links TRBV29-1 with TRBJ2-1; 7 positions agree with TRBD1. CDR3 length: 14 residues. Germline V lookup: CDR1 SQVTM, CDR2 ANQGSEA. V trimming: 7 bases; J trimming: 8 bases; junction bases outside the gene matches: 14.

The chain employs TRBV10-1 and TRBJ2-3, with D possibly TRBD2 on 6 matching bases. The CDR3 is 15 amino acids. V shed 0 bases and J shed 3 bases, with 10 bases lying between them. Germline-derived CDR1 and CDR2 are WNHNN and SYGVQD (reference sequence). CDR3 amino acids: CASSESTGVTDTQYF. The CDR3 DNA sequence: TGCGCCAGCAGTGAGTCCACGGGAGTAACAGATACGCAGTATTTT.

This chain connects TRBV4-3 to TRBJ2-7; no reliable D call. There are 13 residues in the CDR3. V dropped 0 bases and J dropped 5 bases, with 8 bases sitting between them. Germline-derived CDR1 and CDR2 are LGHNA and YSLEER. CDR3 bases: TGCGCCAGCAGCCAAGAATCGGGCGACGAGCAGTACTTC. Translation: CASSQESGDEQYF.

The J gene is TRBJ1-4, the V gene TRBV27; perhaps TRBD1 as D (6 bases). CDR1 and CDR2 (germline): MNHEY, SMNVEV (reference sequence). V was pared by 2 bases and J by 14 bases, with 21 bases between. The CDR3 extends over 15 amino acids. The CDR3 sequence: CASSLIWGAGEILFF. The CDR3 nucleotides are TGTGCCAGCAGTTTAATCTGGGGGGCGGGGGAAATTCTGTTTTTT.

This chain links TRBV18 with TRBJ1-2; TRBD1 is a possible D gene (6 bases). Trimming left V 5 bases short and J 3 bases short, with 10 bases between. The CDR3 runs to 13 residues. Germline V CDR1 and CDR2: KGHSH, LQKENI. CDR3 region: CASSGNRDYGYTF. For the CDR3, the DNA is TGTGCCAGCTCAGGGAACAGGGACTATGGCTACACCTTC.

The V gene is TRBV29-1, the J gene TRBJ1-1; 8 positions agree with TRBD1. The CDR3 has 12 residues. Losses at the gene ends were 7 bases for V and 1 base for J; bases not matched to a gene: 2. The germline CDR1 and CDR2 sequences are SQVTM and ANQGSEA. As DNA, the CDR3 is TGCAGCGCCGGACAGGGGAACACTGAAGCTTTCTTT. Residues: CSAGQGNTEAFF.

This chain connects TRBV5-8 to TRBJ1-2, with TRBD1 identical over 12 bases. The V gene's germline CDR1 is SGHTS and CDR2 YDEGEE. This CDR3 has 14 amino acids. J lost 6 bases, V lost 5 bases, and 5 bases had no gene match. CDR3 DNA sequence: TGTGCCAGCAGGCCGGGACAGGGGGCGGATGGCTACACCTTC. Translating it yields CASRPGQGADGYTF.

This rearrangement joins TRBV10-3 to TRBJ2-7; D is possibly TRBD1 (5 bases). The CDR3 runs to 12 residues. Germline V gene lookup returns CDR1 ENHRY and CDR2 SYGVKD. V lost 7 bases and J lost 5, with 12 bases in between. CDR3 coding DNA: TGTGCCATCAATGGGGCTGCGAACGAGCAGTACTTC. As protein: CAINGAANEQYF.

The V gene is TRBV18, the J gene TRBJ1-2, with 8 bases identical to TRBD1. CDR3 length equals 14 residues. Looked up from germline, CDR1 is KGHSH and CDR2 is LQKENI. V dropped 4 bases and J dropped 6; count of bases not matched to a gene: 7. This chain's CDR3 is CASSRQGARNGYTF. The CDR3 nucleotides read TGTGCCAGCTCACGGCAGGGGGCGCGAAATGGCTACACCTTC.

CDR3 region: CASSDSRLANTYNEQFF. In DNA, the CDR3 is TGTGCCAGCAGTGACTCGAGGCTAGCGAATACCTACAATGAGCAGTTCTTC. This sequence joins TRBV6-4 and TRBJ2-1; possibly TRBD2 for D (6 bases). The CDR3 consists of 17 residues. Per germline, CDR1 MRHNA and CDR2 SNTAGT. Trimming cost V 0 bases and J 2 bases, with 14 bases left between them.

The CDR3 sequence is CASSPSLAGDFYEQYF. CDR3 bases: TGCGCCAGCAGCCCCTCACTAGCGGGAGACTTCTACGAGCAGTACTTC. V usage is TRBV5-1 and J usage is TRBJ2-7, with 11 bases identical to TRBD2. This CDR3 is 16 amino acids long. The ends lost 4 bases at V and 3 bases at J; junction bases unmatched: 9. Germline V gene lookup returns CDR1 SGHRS and CDR2 YFSETQ. The full variable domain, with the rest looked up from reference TRBV5-1 and TRBJ2-7, is KAGVTQTPRYLIKTRGQQVTLSCSPISGHRSVSWYQQTPGQGLQFLFEYFSETQRNKGNFPGRFSGRQFSNSRSEMNVSTLELGDSALYLCASSPSLAGDFYEQYFGPGTRLTVT.

This clone was observed a single time. The genes are TRBV4-1 and TRBJ2-3; a weak D match, TRBD1 (5 bases). Germline assignment: CDR1 MGHRA and CDR2 YSYEKL. CDR3 size: 15 residues. V was shortened by 1 base and J by 2 bases, with 10 bases between the two germline ends. The CDR3 sequence is CASSQGGQNTDTQYF. In nucleotides, the CDR3 is TGCGCCAGCAGCCAAGGAGGACAAAACACAGATACGCAGTATTTT.

The J gene is TRBJ2-3, the V gene TRBV29-1; D unclear. Trimming stripped 3 bases from V and 0 bases from J, with 7 bases between. Per the germline V gene, CDR1 is SQVTM and CDR2 is ANQGSEA. This CDR3 comprises 13 residues. The CDR3 region is CSVDYPSTDTQYF. The CDR3 bases are TGCAGCGTTGACTATCCCAGCACAGATACGCAGTATTTT.